Listed below are T cell receptor beta chains from one sample, sequenced in a study of blood T cell repertoires in COVID-19. Profiling relied on immunoSEQ multiplex PCR, and the TCRdb table lists in-frame clones only, not all of them. The sample carries 430,000 or so clones, about 88% recorded once. The sequenced sample was PBMCs or T cells enriched from blood (not recorded which). Every receptor here comes from a woman under 30 who had been exposed to COVID-19. The CDR3 runs from the conserved cysteine through the conserved F or W. Fields, in order: D gene, V gene, clone size, J gene, CDR3 DNA, CDR3 protein. The D gene is left open where the match is weak. Size values are once, few and many counts, or a class for expanded clones, and some rows have none.

-	TRBV19	-	TRBJ1-1	TGTGCCAGCTTCGACAGGTTTGAAGCTTTCTTT	CASFDRFEAFF
TRBD2	TRBV3-1/TRBV3-2	-	TRBJ2-7	TGTGCCAGCAGCCAAGCGGGACTAGTGTACGAGCAGTACTTC	CASSQAGLVYEQYF
-	TRBV27	-	TRBJ2-7	TGTGCCAGCAGCCACCCCGGGACAACCTACGAGCAGTACTTC	CASSHPGTTYEQYF
-	TRBV29-1	-	TRBJ2-3	TGCAGCGTTGTACAGGCCACAGATACGCAGTATTTT	CSVVQATDTQYF
TRBD2	TRBV11-2	few	TRBJ2-2	TGTGCCAGCAGCTTCTTAGCGGGAGCCCTCCCCGGGGAGCTGTTTTTT	CASSFLAGALPGELFF
-	TRBV10-1	once	TRBJ2-7	TGCGCCAGCAGCACGGTAGCTTTCCCTAACTACGAGCAGTACTTC	CASSTVAFPNYEQYF
-	TRBV21-1	-	TRBJ1-1	TGTGCCAGCAGCAAAAGACGGAACACCCACAGGAACACTGAAGCTTTCTTT	CASSKRRNTHRNTEAFF
TRBD1	TRBV24-1	-	TRBJ1-6	TGTGCCACCATTCCTGGACAGGCGAACTATAATTCACCCCTCCACTTT	CATIPGQANYNSPLHF
TRBD2	TRBV9	-	TRBJ2-7	TGTGCCAGCAGCCCCAGACTAGCGGGAGGGGAGGTCTACGAGCAGTACTTC	CASSPRLAGGEVYEQYF
-	TRBV12-3/TRBV12-4	once	TRBJ1-2	TGTGCCAGCAGTGGGTTTCAGGGTGGCTACACCTTC	CASSGFQGGYTF
-	TRBV12-5	-	TRBJ2-2	TGTGCTAGTGGTTTGGTACAGGGCGGGACCGGGGAGCTGTTTTTT	CASGLVQGGTGELFF
-	TRBV7-2	-	TRBJ1-3	TGTGCCAGCAGCTTAGTTCCGGCGGGAAGCTCTGGAAACACCATATATTTT	CASSLVPAGSSGNTIYF
-	TRBV7-9	-	TRBJ1-5	TGTGCCAGCAGCTTAGAGCTCGGGGTCGCCCACGGGAATCAGCCCCAGCATTTT	CASSLELGVAHGNQPQHF
TRBD2	TRBV5-1	once	TRBJ2-5	TGCGCCAGCAGCTTGGGATCTAGCGGAGAGACCCAGTACTTC	CASSLGSSGETQYF
TRBD1	TRBV24-1	-	TRBJ2-5	TGTGCCACCAGTGCAAAGGGACAGGGGAGCCAAGAGACCCAGTACTTC	CATSAKGQGSQETQYF
TRBD1	TRBV18	-	TRBJ1-5	TGTGCCAGCTCCCCAGGACAGGGTAACAATCAGCCCCAGCATTTT	CASSPGQGNNQPQHF
-	TRBV30	-	TRBJ2-2	TGTGCCTGGACGGTGAACACCGGGGAGCTGTTTTTT	CAWTVNTGELFF
-	TRBV27	-	TRBJ2-3	TGTGCCAGCAGTTTATCCGGGGTTCTCGCAGATACGCAGTATTTT	CASSLSGVLADTQYF
TRBD2	TRBV9	-	TRBJ2-7	TGTGCCAGCAGCCCCGGACTAGCGGGCGGATACGAGCAGTACTTC	CASSPGLAGGYEQYF
-	TRBV6-4	-	TRBJ1-2	TGTGCCCCCATGTCATGCGGGGGCGGGGGCGACTATGGCTACACCTTC	CAPMSCGGGGDYGYTF
TRBD1	TRBV23-1	-	TRBJ1-5	TGCGCCCTGTATCCGGGACAGAATAGCAATCAGCCCCAGCATTTT	CALYPGQNSNQPQHF
-	TRBV9	-	TRBJ2-3	TGTGCCAGCAGTGGCAGGGGCACAGATACGCAGTATTTT	CASSGRGTDTQYF
-	TRBV7-8	-	TRBJ2-3	TGTGCCAGCAGACATGACAGGAGGAGCACAGATACGCAGTATTTT	CASRHDRRSTDTQYF
-	TRBV18	-	TRBJ1-2	TGTGCCAGCTCACGGTCGATGGCAGAAGCTAACTATGGCTACACCTTC	CASSRSMAEANYGYTF
-	TRBV5-8	few	TRBJ1-5	TGTGCCAGCAGCTTGGGACAATCCCCTCAGCCCCAGCATTTT	CASSLGQSPQPQHF
-	TRBV6-5	-	TRBJ1-2	TGTGCCAGCAGTTACGTGCCAGGTGATGGCTACACCTTC	CASSYVPGDGYTF
-	TRBV5-5	once	TRBJ2-1	TGTGCCAGCAGTTCAGCGGTCTACAATGAGCAGTTCTTC	CASSSAVYNEQFF
TRBD1	TRBV19	-	TRBJ1-6	TGTGCCAGTGGGGACAGGGGTAATTCACCCCTCCACTTT	CASGDRGNSPLHF
-	TRBV7-9	-	TRBJ2-7	TGTGCCAGCAGCTTGGAGGGTCGCTACGAGCAGTACTTC	CASSLEGRYEQYF
-	TRBV9	-	TRBJ2-2	TGTGCCAGCAGCGTACCAGACACCGGGGAGCTGTTTTTT	CASSVPDTGELFF
-	TRBV2	-	TRBJ1-5	TGTGCCAGCAGTCCAACACAGCAGCCCCAGCATTTT	CASSPTQQPQHF
-	TRBV27	once	TRBJ2-6	TGTGCCAGCAGTTTCTTACTGTCTGGGGCCAACGTCCTGACTTTC	CASSFLLSGANVLTF
TRBD1	TRBV7-9	-	TRBJ2-7	TGTGCCAGCAGCTTACTCGGGACAGGGAGAGGCGAGCAGTACTTC	CASSLLGTGRGEQYF
-	TRBV12-3/TRBV12-4	-	TRBJ2-3	TGTGCCAGCAGTTTCGCCCTAACGCAGTATTTT	CASSFALTQYF
TRBD2	TRBV5-6	-	TRBJ2-1	TGTGCCAGCACCCAACTAGCGGGAGGGTTGCATGAGCAGTTCTTC	CASTQLAGGLHEQFF
-	TRBV21-1	-	TRBJ2-7	TGTGCCAGCAGCAAAGCTGACGGGTACTACGAGCAGTACTTC	CASSKADGYYEQYF
-	TRBV6-5	-	TRBJ2-5	TGTGCCAGCAGTTATTCACCCGACTTGTTCAGTGAGACCCAGTACTTC	CASSYSPDLFSETQYF
-	TRBV28	-	TRBJ1-5	TGTGCCAGCTCACGGGGTTATAGCAATCAGCCCCAGCATTTT	CASSRGYSNQPQHF
-	TRBV5-5	-	TRBJ2-3	TGTGCCAGCAGCCTCGACCCAGGGGACACAGATACGCAGTATTTT	CASSLDPGDTDTQYF
-	TRBV5-1	-	TRBJ1-6	TGCGCCAGCCGGGACTCACAGAATTCACCCCTCCACTTT	CASRDSQNSPLHF
-	TRBV4-1	few	TRBJ1-5	TGCGCCAGCAGCCAAGAACAGGGATCCAGCAATCAGCCCCAGCATTTT	CASSQEQGSSNQPQHF
-	TRBV11-2	-	TRBJ2-2	TGTGCCAGCAGCTTAGATAGTGGGAGGATTACGACCGGGGAGCTGTTTTTT	CASSLDSGRITTGELFF
-	TRBV24-1	-	TRBJ2-7	TGTGCCACCAGTGATCGTATCCTATCCCAGCAGTACTTC	CATSDRILSQQYF
TRBD2	TRBV5-6	-	TRBJ2-5	TGTGCCAGCACAAAAGCGGGGGGCCTTGGGACCCAGTACTTC	CASTKAGGLGTQYF
TRBD2	TRBV3-1/TRBV3-2	-	TRBJ2-7	TGTGCCAGCAGCCCGGTACCCGGGGGGGCCTACTCCGAGCAGTACTTC	CASSPVPGGAYSEQYF
-	TRBV7-6	-	TRBJ2-1	TGTGCCAGCAGCTTAGGGGGTGGCGGGCCCTCCTACAATGAGCAGTTCTTC	CASSLGGGGPSYNEQFF
-	TRBV6-5	-	TRBJ2-7	TGTGCCAGCAGTTACGGGCGGACAGCAACCTACGAGCAGTACTTC	CASSYGRTATYEQYF
TRBD1	TRBV28	-	TRBJ1-3	TGTGCCAGCAGATCCCCGACAGGGGGTTCTGGAAACACCATATATTTT	CASRSPTGGSGNTIYF
TRBD2	TRBV9	-	TRBJ2-2	TGTGCCAGCAGCGTCGCAGGGAGGGCCGGGGAGCTGTTTTTT	CASSVAGRAGELFF
-	TRBV11-2	-	TRBJ2-1	TGTGCCAGCAGCTTGATCTCCGGACATTTTGAGCAGTTCTTC	CASSLISGHFEQFF
-	TRBV2	once	TRBJ2-1	TGTGCCAGCATTCGGGGGTACAATGAGCAGTTCTTC	CASIRGYNEQFF
TRBD2	TRBV3-1/TRBV3-2	once	TRBJ2-7	TGTGCCAGCAGCCAGGGCGGGGGGGGATCGCTCGGCTTC	CASSQGGGGSLGF
-	TRBV29-1	-	TRBJ1-2	TGCAGCGTTGAGGGGAGGGGGATCAGCTATGGCTACACCTTC	CSVEGRGISYGYTF